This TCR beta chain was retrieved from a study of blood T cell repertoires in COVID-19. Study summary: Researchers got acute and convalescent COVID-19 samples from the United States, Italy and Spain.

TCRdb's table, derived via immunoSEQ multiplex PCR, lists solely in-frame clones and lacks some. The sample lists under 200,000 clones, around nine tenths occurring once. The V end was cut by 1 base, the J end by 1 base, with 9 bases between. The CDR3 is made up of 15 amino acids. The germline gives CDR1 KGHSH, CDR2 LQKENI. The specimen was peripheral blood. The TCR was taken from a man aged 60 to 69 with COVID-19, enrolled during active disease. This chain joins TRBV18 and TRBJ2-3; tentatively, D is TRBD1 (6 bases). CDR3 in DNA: TGTGCCAGCTCACCACTAGGGGGACGCACAGATACGCAGTATTTT. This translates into CASSPLGGRTDTQYF.